A selection of T cell receptor beta chains follows, all from one sample in a study of T cells in Graves' hyperthyroidism and ophthalmopathy. A single record per CDR3 protein comes from TCRdb applying MiXCR to the multiplex PCR reads. The sample lists approximately 700,000 distinct CDR3 sequences, 16% occurring once. Specimen: blood. The receptors originated from a man younger than 35 with Graves' hyperthyroidism. CDR3s include the opening cysteine and the closing phenylalanine or tryptophan. Each record gives: J gene, D gene, V gene, clone size, CDR3 length, CDR3 DNA, CDR3 protein. The D gene is left open where the match is weak. The size field is filled for only some rows; it gives once, few, many or a size class.

TRBJ2-1 | . | TRBV4-1 | few | 12 | TGCGCCAGCAGCCAAGATGGGGATGAGCAGTTCTTC | CASSQDGDEQFF
TRBJ2-4 | TRBD1 | TRBV11-2 | many | 18 | TGTGCCAGCAGCCCGCGCTCGGGACAGGGATCAGGCAAAAACATTCAGTACTTC | CASSPRSGQGSGKNIQYF
TRBJ2-2 | TRBD2 | TRBV7-9 | . | 12 | TGTGCCAGCGGGGAGGGCGTCGGGGAGCTGTTTTTT | CASGEGVGELFF
TRBJ1-1 | . | TRBV4-2 | . | 17 | TGTGCCAGCAGCCAAGCAATCGGCAGGGCTATGAACACTGAAGCTTTCTTT | CASSQAIGRAMNTEAFF
TRBJ1-3 | . | TRBV25-1 | few | 16 | TGTGCCAGCAGTGAAACGGGCCTCCACTCTGGAAACACCATATATTTT | CASSETGLHSGNTIYF
TRBJ1-1 | . | TRBV4-1 | . | 14 | TGCGCCAGCAGCCAAGGAGCAGGGATCCCTGAAGCTTTCTTT | CASSQGAGIPEAFF
TRBJ1-1 | . | TRBV4-2 | few | 15 | TGTGCCAGCAGCCAAGATGATCTGCCGAACACTGAAGCTTTCTTT | CASSQDDLPNTEAFF
TRBJ1-2 | . | TRBV6-1 | many | 13 | TGTGCCAGCAGTGAGACAGTTACTAATGGCTACACCTTC | CASSETVTNGYTF
TRBJ1-1 | . | TRBV3-1 | . | 18 | TGTGCCAGCAGCCAAGAGGTTAGCAGTGACAAGTTGAACACTGAAGCTTTCTTT | CASSQEVSSDKLNTEAFF
TRBJ1-2 | TRBD1 | TRBV28 | . | 14 | TGTGCCAGCAGTCAGGGGGGTAGCCACTATGGCTACACCTTC | CASSQGGSHYGYTF
TRBJ2-7 | . | TRBV18 | . | 13 | TGTGCCAGCTCACCCGGGCAGTCCTACGGGCAGTACTTC | CASSPGQSYGQYF
TRBJ2-1 | TRBD2 | TRBV12-3/TRBV12-4 | many | 15 | TGTGCCAGCAGTTTGCCCGGACTAGCGGCCAATGAGCAGTTCTTC | CASSLPGLAANEQFF
TRBJ2-7 | . | TRBV6-1 | many | 13 | TGTGCCAGCAGTGAAACGGAGGGATACGAGCAGTACTTC | CASSETEGYEQYF
TRBJ1-2 | TRBD1 | TRBV7-2 | few | 15 | TGTGCCAGCAGCTCGGACAGGGGAAGGCCTATGGGCTACACCTTC | CASSSDRGRPMGYTF
TRBJ1-2 | . | TRBV5-1 | few | 12 | TGCGCCAGCAGCGGAGGACAAGATGGCTACACCTTC | CASSGGQDGYTF
TRBJ1-3 | TRBD1 | TRBV28 | . | 16 | TGTGCCAGCAGTTTACTACACAGGGGCTCGGGAAACACCATATATTTT | CASSLLHRGSGNTIYF
TRBJ2-7 | TRBD2 | TRBV10-3 | many | 16 | TGTGCCATCAGTGATCCTGTGGGAGGGCTAAACAACGAGCAGTACTTC | CAISDPVGGLNNEQYF
TRBJ2-7 | . | TRBV6-1 | . | 15 | TGTGCCAGCAGTTCTCAGGGTGTTTGGTCCTACGAGCAGTACTTC | CASSSQGVWSYEQYF
TRBJ1-4 | TRBD1 | TRBV7-9 | . | 16 | TGTGCCAGCAGCTCACTGGAAGACAGGGACAATGAAAAACTGTTTTTT | CASSSLEDRDNEKLFF
TRBJ2-2 | . | TRBV10-3 | many | 18 | TGTGCCATCAGTGTCGTCGACGAATTATGGGGGAACACCGGGGAGCTGTTTTTT | CAISVVDELWGNTGELFF
TRBJ2-2 | . | TRBV7-3 | . | 16 | TGTGCCAGCAGCTTAGTGGGACGGAAGAACACCGGGGAGCTGTTTTTT | CASSLVGRKNTGELFF
TRBJ2-1 | TRBD1 | TRBV5-1 | few | 14 | TGCGCCAGCAGCCAGACAGGGCTCGGCAATGAGCAGTTCTTC | CASSQTGLGNEQFF
TRBJ2-3 | TRBD2 | TRBV27 | many | 15 | TGTGCCAGCAGCCCTCCGGGGGGGGGCACAGATACGCAGTATTTT | CASSPPGGGTDTQYF
TRBJ1-1 | . | TRBV20-1 | many | 14 | TGCAGTGCTACTTACGGGGGCGGAAACACTGAAGCTTTCTTT | CSATYGGGNTEAFF
TRBJ1-1 | . | TRBV10-3 | many | 13 | TGTGCCATCAGTGAGACGGAGGGGGGCAAAGCTTTCTTT | CAISETEGGKAFF
TRBJ2-3 | TRBD2 | TRBV5-6 | few | 18 | TGTGCCAGCAGCTCTTTCCTCCGAGTGCGGGAGGGACCTGATACGCAGTATTTT | CASSSFLRVREGPDTQYF
TRBJ2-1 | TRBD2 | TRBV7-9 | few | 17 | TGTGCCAGCAGCTCCTCCCTACTAGCGGGAGGGTACAATGAGCAGTTCTTC | CASSSSLLAGGYNEQFF
TRBJ2-7 | . | TRBV5-6 | . | 14 | TGTGCCAGCAGCTTATTCGGCCGCACCTACGAGCAGTACTTC | CASSLFGRTYEQYF
TRBJ1-1 | . | TRBV28 | few | 11 | TGTGCCAGCATCGACGGCACTGAAGCTTTCTTT | CASIDGTEAFF
TRBJ2-2 | TRBD2 | TRBV7-9 | . | 17 | TGTGCCAGCAGCTCTCGGGGGGGCCGCGGGAGCACCGGGGAGCTGTTTTTT | CASSSRGGRGSTGELFF
TRBJ1-1 | TRBD1 | TRBV5-1 | . | 14 | TGCGCCAGCAGCAATCGTCCCGGGACAGAGGAAGCTTTCTTT | CASSNRPGTEEAFF
TRBJ2-7 | . | TRBV11-2 | . | 15 | TGTGCCAGCAGCTTAATGCTTGGACAGACCTACGAGCAGTACTTC | CASSLMLGQTYEQYF
TRBJ2-5 | TRBD2 | TRBV2 | many | 16 | TGTGCCAGCAGTCTTATAGCGGGAGTGTACCAAGAGACCCAGTACTTC | CASSLIAGVYQETQYF
TRBJ2-3 | . | TRBV28 | . | 15 | TGTGCCAGCAGCCAAGGGGGAGGGCCGACAGATACGCAGTATTTT | CASSQGGGPTDTQYF
TRBJ2-3 | . | TRBV2 | many | 12 | TGTGCCAGCAGGTACAGCACAGATACGCAGTATTTT | CASRYSTDTQYF
TRBJ2-5 | . | TRBV5-1 | . | 13 | TGCGCCAGCAGCTTCGGGGCTGCGGAGACCCAGTACTTC | CASSFGAAETQYF
TRBJ2-7 | . | TRBV20-1 | many | 13 | TGCAGTGCCAGAGGACTGACTCCCTACGAGCAGTACTTC | CSARGLTPYEQYF
TRBJ1-1 | . | TRBV19 | many | 14 | TGTGCCAGTAGATCTACGAGGCAGAACACTGAAGCTTTCTTT | CASRSTRQNTEAFF
TRBJ2-7 | TRBD1 | TRBV9 | . | 16 | TGTGCCAGCAGCGCCGGACCTGGGGACAGGGGATACGAGCAGTACTTC | CASSAGPGDRGYEQYF
TRBJ2-3 | TRBD2 | TRBV9 | . | 15 | TGTGCCAGCGCTAGGTCGGGGGGTAGCACAGATACGCAGTATTTT | CASARSGGSTDTQYF
TRBJ1-1 | . | TRBV6-2/TRBV6-3 | many | 15 | TGTGCCAGCAATTCCGGGGGGACACCGAACACTGAAGCTTTCTTT | CASNSGGTPNTEAFF
TRBJ2-5 | TRBD2 | TRBV27 | . | 15 | TGTGCCAGCAGGAGAGCGGGGCGGGCCCAAGAGACCCAGTACTTC | CASRRAGRAQETQYF
TRBJ1-3 | . | TRBV2 | many | 14 | TGTGCCAGCAGTAATTCCGACTCTGGAAACACCATATATTTT | CASSNSDSGNTIYF
TRBJ1-2 | TRBD1 | TRBV6-1 | . | 15 | TGTGCCAGCAGATTATCGGGACAGCTCCTCTATGGCTACACCTTC | CASRLSGQLLYGYTF
TRBJ2-5 | . | TRBV9 | . | 15 | TGTGCCAGCAGCGTGGGAGGACAGGCCGAGGAGACCCAGTACTTC | CASSVGGQAEETQYF
TRBJ2-5 | . | TRBV19 | few | 13 | TGTGCCAGTAGTCCCTCGGGGCTAGAGACCCAGTACTTC | CASSPSGLETQYF
TRBJ2-7 | . | TRBV20-1 | few | 14 | TGCAGTGCTAGAGAGGGGACCCGCTCCTACGAGCAGTACTTC | CSAREGTRSYEQYF
TRBJ1-2 | . | TRBV29-1 | few | 14 | TGCAGCGTTGACCGAATACCAGGATCTTATGGCTACACCTTC | CSVDRIPGSYGYTF
TRBJ2-1 | . | TRBV30 | . | 15 | TGTGCCTGGAGTGTAGGAGGGACGGGGAACAATGAGCAGTTCTTC | CAWSVGGTGNNEQFF
TRBJ2-3 | . | TRBV5-1 | . | 15 | TGCGCCAGCAGCTCGTCGGGTTTTTCCACAGATACGCAGTATTTT | CASSSSGFSTDTQYF
TRBJ2-3 | . | TRBV28 | few | 17 | TGTGCCAGCAGTCCTATGACAGGGAGGTATGGCACAGATACGCAGTATTTT | CASSPMTGRYGTDTQYF
TRBJ1-1 | TRBD1 | TRBV28 | many | 13 | TGTGCCAGCAGTTTAACGGACAGGGGGCAGGCTTTCTTT | CASSLTDRGQAFF
TRBJ2-7 | TRBD2 | TRBV20-1 | many | 14 | TGCAGTGCTCTAAGGACTAGCGGGACCTACGAGCAGTACTTC | CSALRTSGTYEQYF
TRBJ2-5 | TRBD2 | TRBV19 | . | 16 | TGTGCCAGTAGTTTCCGGACTAGCGGGAGTCCCGAGACCCAGTACTTC | CASSFRTSGSPETQYF
TRBJ1-2 | TRBD1 | TRBV6-1 | few | 13 | TGTGCCAGCAGTCCTCAAGACAGGGAAGGCTACACCTTC | CASSPQDREGYTF
TRBJ1-2 | . | TRBV20-1 | few | 14 | TGCAGTGCTAGAGATGGCAGGGTAGTCCATGGCTACACCTTC | CSARDGRVVHGYTF
TRBJ2-7 | . | TRBV30 | . | 13 | TGTGCCTGGAGTGTAAGTTCTCCCGGCGAGCAGTACTTC | CAWSVSSPGEQYF
TRBJ2-2 | TRBD2 | TRBV6-2/TRBV6-3 | few | 18 | TGTGCCAGCAGTTCCCACCGGGTAATAGCGGGGCTCACCGGGGAGCTGTTTTTT | CASSSHRVIAGLTGELFF